The T cell receptor (beta chain) under discussion was sequenced for a study of T cell changes during pregnancy in multiple sclerosis. Method: immunoSEQ multiplex PCR; TCRdb's copy keeps in-frame clones and lacks some. Of about 18,000 clones detected, 80% to 90% appear once; the ten largest clones hold roughly 13%. The TCR sequence derives from a female donor in good health, enrolled as a control in a pregnancy study. This material consisted of CD8+ T cells from peripheral blood mononuclear cells, taken in the third trimester of pregnancy.

In DNA, the CDR3 is TGTGCCAGCAGCTTAACAGGGGGGCAAGAGACCCAGTACTTC. Its protein is CASSLTGGQETQYF. This chain joins TRBV11-2 and TRBJ2-5, with 8 bases fitting TRBD1. The V segment lost 2 bases and the J segment 2 bases; nucleotides outside the gene matches: 1. This CDR3 spans 14 amino acids. Per germline, CDR1 SGHAT and CDR2 FQNNGV.